The 27 T cell receptor beta chains below were found in one sample sequenced in a study of tumor and adjacent non-tumor tissue in lung cancer. TCRbeta libraries were built with three rounds of nested PCR, modified from ARM-PCR. TCRdb reprocessed the multiplex PCR reads with MiXCR, giving one entry per CDR3 protein. In the table there are tens of thousands of distinct CDR3 sequences, approximately 72% of which are singletons. No cell sorting was done before RNA was extracted from the tissue. Specimen: lung tumor tissue. All receptors derive from a woman between 35 and 50 years old with non-small cell lung cancer.

This clonotype was counted at least ten times. This chain links TRBV4-1 with TRBJ1-5; D is ambiguous. Deletions cut 6 bases from V and 4 bases from J, with 16 bases between. CDR1 is MGHRA and CDR2 is YSYEKL in the germline V gene. CDR3 length: 15 amino acids. The DNA for the CDR3 is TGCGCCAGCAGTTGGGGTGTCCAAAGGAATCAGCCCCAGCATTTT. Its translation is CASSWGVQRNQPQHF.

Points on this clonotype: Relative to the germline gene, one junction end is altered; a read error may explain this. The V gene is TRBV11-2, the J gene TRBJ2-6; D ambiguous. CDR1 and CDR2 from the germline V gene are SGHAT and FQNNGV. The CDR3 extends over 14 amino acids. CDR3 protein: CASSRVAGTNVLTF. CDR3 nucleotide sequence: TGTGCCAGCAGCCGCGTTGCTGGGACCAACGTCCTGACTTTC.

About this clonotype itself: One end of the junction is discordant with germline, which a read error may explain. The genes are TRBV6-5 and TRBJ1-2; possibly TRBD1 for D (5 bases). This CDR3 region has 15 residues. Germline V lookup: CDR1 MNHEY, CDR2 SVGAGI. CDR3 amino acids: CASRHGAGSDYAYTF. CDR3 DNA sequence: TGTGCCAGCAGACACGGGGCAGGGTCTGACTATGCCTACACCTTC.

As for this clonotype: The germline gene is not matched at one end of the junction; a read error may be the cause. The J gene is TRBJ1-4, the V gene TRBV20-1; 9 bases line up with TRBD1. The V gene's germline CDR1 is DFQATT and CDR2 SNEGSKA (reference sequence). The CDR3 covers 14 residues. CDR3 loop: CNARLGTGLGKLFF. For the CDR3, the DNA is TGCAATGCTAGACTCGGGACAGGGCTTGGAAAACTGTTTTTT.

This clonotype was observed a few times. The V call is TRBV6-1, the J call TRBJ1-1; D is perhaps TRBD1 (6 bases). V was shortened by 9 bases and J by 3 bases, with 20 bases between the two germline ends. The CDR3 loop spans 15 amino acids. Germline loops: CDR1 MNHNS, CDR2 SASEGT. The CDR3 sequence is CASSLGHGPDTEAFF. CDR3 DNA: TGTGCCAGTAGTCTGGGACATGGACCTGACACTGAAGCTTTCTTT.

As to this clonotype: The junction shows a germline mismatch at one end, possibly a read error. This rearrangement joins TRBV6-6 to TRBJ1-1, with D tentatively TRBD1 (5 bases). The CDR3 is 12 amino acids. Per germline, CDR1 MNHNY and CDR2 SVGAGI (reference sequence). In DNA, the CDR3 is TGTGCCGGCAGTTACGGGACGGACGAAGCTTTCTTT. This encodes CAGSYGTDEAFF.

This clonotype was detected ten times or more. The rearrangement links TRBV20-1 to TRBJ2-5, with D possibly TRBD2 on 6 matching bases. The CDR3 covers 13 residues. Germline values: CDR1 DFQATT, CDR2 SNEGSKA (reference sequence). V was shortened by 2 bases and J by 4 bases, with 11 bases between the two germline ends. The CDR3 sequence is CSARIGGSETQYF. DNA of the CDR3: TGCAGTGCTAGAATCGGGGGTTCAGAGACCCAGTACTTC.

The table lists this clonotype with a few counts. The rearrangement joins TRBV5-1 to TRBJ2-1, with 7 bases that match TRBD2. V was clipped by 4 bases and J by 4 bases; unmatched bases: 8. The CDR3 is made up of 15 amino acids. The V gene's germline CDR1 is SGHRS and CDR2 YFSETQ. DNA of the CDR3: TGCGCCAGCAGCCCGGCTAGCGGCCTATACAATGAGCAGTTCTTC. Its translation is CASSPASGLYNEQFF.

The chain links TRBV11-2 to TRBJ2-2, with no clear D. CDR1 and CDR2 (germline): SGHAT, FQNNGV. Trimming shortened V by 4 bases and J by 7 bases, and 10 bases separated the two germline ends. The CDR3 spans 13 residues. The CDR3 DNA follows: TGTGCCAGCAGCTCCGAACGCAGCGGGGAGCTGTTTTTT. Translation: CASSSERSGELFF. Using reference TRBV11-2 and TRBJ2-2 for the parts outside the CDR3, the full variable domain is EAGVAQSPRYKIIEKRQSVAFWCNPISGHATLYWYQQILGQGPKLLIQFQNNGVVDDSQLPKDRFSAERLKGVDSTLKIQPAKLEDSAVYLCASSSERSGELFFGEGSRLTVL.

V and J are TRBV6-1 and TRBJ2-2; the D is unclear. The CDR3 loop spans 12 amino acids. The V gene lost 7 bases and the J gene lost 3 bases, with 6 bases spanning the gap. Germline V lookup: CDR1 MNHNS, CDR2 SASEGT. The CDR3 loop is CASNDDTGELFF. Written as DNA, the CDR3 is TGTGCCAGCAATGACGACACCGGGGAGCTGTTTTTT.

This clonotype showed up just a few times. One junction end does not reproduce the germline sequence, and a read error may be involved. The J gene is TRBJ1-4, the V gene TRBV7-9; D ambiguous. Per the germline V gene, CDR1 is SEHNR and CDR2 is FQNEAQ (reference sequence). The CDR3 has 15 amino acids. CDR3 loop: CATTTQTGNNEKLFF. CDR3 in DNA: TGCGCCACTACGACCCAAACCGGCAATAATGAAAAACTGTTTTTT.

This chain uses TRBV6-1 with TRBJ2-2; D gene unclear. V was shortened by 5 bases and J by 9 bases, with 22 bases between the two germline ends. CDR3 size: 16 residues. CDR1 is MNHNS and CDR2 is SASEGT in the germline V gene. DNA for the CDR3: TGTGCCAGCAGTTTTAGGGCCCTCCAATGGGCCCGGGAGCTGTTTTTT. Protein: CASSFRALQWARELFF.

A note on this clonotype: A junction end diverges from the germline sequence, so it may reflect a read error. The chain uses TRBV24-1 and TRBJ2-5, with D perhaps matching TRBD2 (6 bases). CDR1 is KGHDR, CDR2 SFDVKD, per germline. This CDR3 contains 13 residues. The CDR3 loop reads CATSDGGSQTQYF. The CDR3, as DNA: TGTGCCACCAGTGACGGGGGATCACAGACTCAGTACTTC.

Comment on this clonotype: At one boundary the junction diverges from the germline segment, which might be a read error. The chain joins TRBV11-1 to TRBJ2-5; D is possibly TRBD1 or TRBD2 (5 bases each). CDR1 and CDR2 from the germline V gene are SGHAT and FQDESV (reference sequence). This CDR3 contains 15 residues. CDR3 bases: TGTGCTAGTAGCCTTAAGGCCGGGGCAGTGGAGACCCAATACTTC. Amino acids: CASSLKAGAVETQYF.

A single count supports this clonotype. A clone one base away is much larger, so this may be a read error. The chain has TRBV5-4 and TRBJ2-1; 7 positions match TRBD1. This CDR3 has 15 amino acids. The germline gives CDR1 SGHNT, CDR2 YYREEE (reference sequence). CDR3 nucleotide sequence: TGTACCAGCAGCCGATCCGGACAGGACTACAATGAGCAGTTCTTC. This translates into CTSSRSGQDYNEQFF.

In its sample, this clonotype was seen a few times. Since a much larger clone is just one base distant, this may be a read error. This rearrangement joins TRBV6-2 or TRBV6-3 to TRBJ2-1; 8 bases are a match to TRBD2. CDR1 and CDR2 from the germline V gene are MNHEY and SVGEGT. CDR3 size: 15 residues. The junction had 6 bases not matched to a gene; V was cut back by 5 bases and J by 3 bases. The DNA for the CDR3 is TGTGCCAGCAGTCGAGCGGGAGCAGACTACAATGAGCAGTTCTTC. This codes for CASSRAGADYNEQFF.

This clonotype was recorded once. A read error may account for a junction end that differs from germline. The chain carries TRBV6-6 and TRBJ1-1; possibly TRBD1 for D (6 bases). The length of the CDR3 is 14 residues. Germline CDR1 reads MNHNY; CDR2 reads SVGAGI (reference sequence). The CDR3 nucleotides are TGTACCAGCAGTTACGGACAGCTGAACACTGAGGCTTTCTTT. Amino acid sequence: CTSSYGQLNTEAFF.

As concerns this clonotype: This may be a read error, as it is one base from a much larger clone. The chain employs TRBV5-8 and TRBJ1-5, with D hard to call. The germline CDR1 and CDR2 sequences are SGHTS and YDEGEE. This CDR3 region has 11 residues. This CDR3 reads CASSLGQPRHF. The CDR3 DNA sequence: TGTGCCAGCAGCTTAGGTCAGCCCCGGCATTTT.

With respect to this clonotype: One end of the junction fails to match germline, which may point to a read error. CDR3 in DNA: TGTGCCACCAGTTACGGACTGATCACTGAAGCTTTCTTT. Residues: CATSYGLITEAFF. V is TRBV6-2 or TRBV6-3 and J is TRBJ1-1; D ambiguous. CDR1 is MNHEY and CDR2 is SVGEGT in the germline V gene. CDR3 length: 13 residues.

Details on this clonotype: A much more abundant neighbour one base away suggests this may be a read error. The chain carries TRBV20-1 and TRBJ2-7; 12 bases are shared with TRBD2. The CDR3 consists of 16 residues. The germline gives CDR1 DFQATT, CDR2 SNEGSKA (reference sequence). The CDR3 DNA sequence: TGCAGTGTTAGAGATGCATGGACTAGCGGGAACTACGAGCAGTACTTC. Its protein product is CSVRDAWTSGNYEQYF.

This sequence joins TRBV5-1 and TRBJ1-2; D unresolved. Trimming shortened V by 0 bases and J by 4 bases, and 13 bases separated the two germline ends. From germline, CDR1 is SGHRS and CDR2 YFSETQ. The CDR3 has 15 amino acids. The CDR3 nucleotides read TGCGCCAGCAGCTTGGAAGGACGGAATGTCTATGGCTACACCTTC. It specifies CASSLEGRNVYGYTF.

This clonotype was seen once. The CDR3 loop is CAWSRKLADEQFF. DNA of the CDR3: TGTGCCTGGAGCCGAAAACTAGCGGATGAGCAGTTCTTC. V gene TRBV6-6 combines with J gene TRBJ2-1; 8 bases map to TRBD2. This CDR3 comprises 13 residues. Germline V gives CDR1 MNHNY, CDR2 SVGAGI (reference sequence). The trim removed 11 bases at V and 8 bases at J, leaving 11 bases unmatched.

Remarks on this clonotype: At one end the junction does not follow the germline gene, possibly because of a read error. This chain links TRBV29-1 with TRBJ1-1, with TRBD1 identical over 7 bases. Germline CDR1 reads SQVTM; CDR2 reads ANQGSEA. This CDR3 is built from 12 residues. CDR3 amino acids: CGGRTGRTEVFF. CDR3 nucleotides: TGCGGCGGCAGGACAGGTCGAACTGAAGTTTTCTTT.

This clonotype was counted at least ten times. V usage is TRBV20-1 and J usage is TRBJ2-1; D remains unclear. This CDR3 region has 15 residues. V lost 4 bases and J 0 bases, leaving 13 bases between the germline ends. Germline CDR1 and CDR2: DFQATT and SNEGSKA (reference sequence). The CDR3 DNA sequence: TGCAGTGCTAAATCCCCTTGGGGCTCCTACAATGAGCAGTTCTTC. Its translation is CSAKSPWGSYNEQFF.

This clonotype was counted at least ten times. The genes are TRBV5-1 and TRBJ2-2, with D unclear. Trimming left V 5 bases short and J 0 bases short, with 11 bases between. Germline V gene sequence: CDR1 SGHRS, CDR2 YFSETQ. The CDR3 runs 15 residues. CDR3 residues: CASRVFRSNTGELFF. In nucleotides, the CDR3 is TGCGCCAGCAGAGTATTTCGATCGAACACCGGGGAGCTGTTTTTT.

Notes on this clonotype: A much larger clone lies one base from this, so it may be a read error. The chain combines TRBV7-9 with TRBJ1-2; D gene ambiguous. Germline V CDR1 and CDR2: SEHNR, FQNEAQ (reference sequence). This CDR3 region has 13 residues. Here the CDR3 DNA reads TGTGCCAGCGGCTTTGGACGGCTGTATGGCTACACCTTC. It translates to CASGFGRLYGYTF.

In the case of this clonotype: The junction shows a germline mismatch at one end, possibly a read error. The gene calls are TRBV6-2 or TRBV6-3 and TRBJ1-2, with D unclear. Germline V gene sequence: CDR1 MNHEY, CDR2 SVGEGT. This CDR3 contains 11 residues. Written as DNA, the CDR3 is TGTACCAGCAGGTGGACCTATGGCTACACCTTC. This gives the protein CTSRWTYGYTF.